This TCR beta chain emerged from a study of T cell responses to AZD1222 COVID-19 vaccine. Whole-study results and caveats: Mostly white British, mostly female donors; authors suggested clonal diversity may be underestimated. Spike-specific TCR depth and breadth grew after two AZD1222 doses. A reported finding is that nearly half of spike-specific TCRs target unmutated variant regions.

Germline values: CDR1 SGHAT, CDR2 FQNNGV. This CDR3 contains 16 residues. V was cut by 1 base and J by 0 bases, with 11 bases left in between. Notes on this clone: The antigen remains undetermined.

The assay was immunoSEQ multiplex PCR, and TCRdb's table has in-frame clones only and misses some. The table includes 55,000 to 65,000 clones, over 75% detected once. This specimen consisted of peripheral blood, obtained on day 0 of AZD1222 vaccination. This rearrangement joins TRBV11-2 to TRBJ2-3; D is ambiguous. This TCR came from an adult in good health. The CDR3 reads CASSLVFSASTDTQYF. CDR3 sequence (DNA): TGTGCCAGCAGCTTAGTTTTTTCGGCTAGCACAGATACGCAGTATTTT.